This TCR beta chain was sequenced for a study of T cell clonality in common variable immunodeficiency. This clone was seen repeatedly, ten times or more. As yet, its antigen is unknown. Read sequence stops 3 residues before the CDR3 end, and the germline J gene provides the missing end. Per germline, CDR1 PRHDT and CDR2 FYEKMQ (reference sequence). The V segment lost 2 bases and the J segment 5 bases; nucleotides outside the gene matches: 5. This CDR3 comprises 14 residues. Sequencing input was equivalent genomic DNA from CVID and controls. Assay used: immunoSEQ multiplex PCR; TCRdb lists only in-frame clones, some missing. The sample yields more than 45,000 clones, without any singletons. Study-wide points: Fewer TCRbeta clones were shared among CVID subjects than controls. CVID subjects had higher TCRbeta clonality than healthy controls, most marked in about a third.

V usage is TRBV13 and J usage is TRBJ2-5, with 7 bases identical to TRBD2. The specimen was peripheral blood mononuclear cells. This receptor was obtained from a person aged 18 to 75 in good health. CDR3 sequence: CASSLIAGGETQYF. The covered CDR3 bases are TGTGCCAGCAGCTTAATAGCGGGCGGTGAGACC.